This entry concerns a single TCR beta chain. This sample is part of a study of blood T cell repertoires in COVID-19. Study information: T cells, B-cell-depleted T cells, or PBMCs supplied cDNA or gDNA.

V dropped 5 bases and J dropped 4 bases, with 13 bases sitting between them. CDR3 size: 14 residues. Germline CDR1 SGDLS, CDR2 YYNGEE. Only in-frame clones appear in the TCRdb table, and some are missing; sequencing was by immunoSEQ multiplex PCR. The sample has just over 300,000 clones, roughly 90% seen once. The TCR was taken from a woman between 18 and 29 years old with acute COVID-19. Sequencing was carried out using PBMCs or T cells enriched from blood (not recorded which). V usage is TRBV9 and J usage is TRBJ1-5, with D possibly being TRBD1 (5 bases). Written as DNA, the CDR3 is TGTGCCAGCAGTGCCGAACCAGGGAATCAGCCCCAGCATTTT. Protein product: CASSAEPGNQPQHF.